The 26 T cell receptor beta chains below all came from one sample that was sequenced in a study of OX40 agonist ivuxolimab in advanced cancers. Only in-frame clones appear in the TCRdb table, and some are missing; sequencing was by immunoSEQ multiplex PCR. The sample lists some 150,000 clones; roughly nine tenths were seen once. Sequenced material: CD4+ or CD8+ T cells sorted from blood, taken in a trial of the OX40 agonist ivuxolimab. The receptors originated from an adult with an advanced solid tumor such as melanoma, head and neck, liver or kidney cancer.

This clone occurred once. This chain joins TRBV5-1 and TRBJ2-3; no reliable D call. The CDR3 covers 14 residues. Germline CDR1 and CDR2: SGHRS and YFSETQ. V lost 0 bases, J lost 2 bases, and 7 bases lay in between. In DNA form, the CDR3 reads TGCGCCAGCAGCTTGGAGGAAGACACAGATACGCAGTATTTT. This translates into CASSLEEDTDTQYF.

The genes are TRBV27 and TRBJ2-7; 11 nucleotides line up with TRBD2. V dropped 1 base and J dropped 5; count of bases not matched to a gene: 7. The CDR3 loop spans 16 amino acids. Per the germline V gene, CDR1 is MNHEY and CDR2 is SMNVEV (reference sequence). DNA for the CDR3: TGTGCCAGCAGTTTATTCGGGCTAGCGGGAGGCCACGAGCAGTACTTC. As protein: CASSLFGLAGGHEQYF.

To note about this clone: At one end, the junction sequence differs from germline, possibly due to a read error. The V gene is TRBV15, the J gene TRBJ1-1; D ambiguous. The CDR3 has 13 amino acids. In germline, CDR1 is LNHNV, CDR2 YYDKDF (reference sequence). CDR3 DNA: TGTGCCACCAGAAGAGATATGAACACTGAAGCTTTCTTT. Its protein is CATRRDMNTEAFF.

V gene TRBV29-1 combines with J gene TRBJ2-1, with 12 bases lining up with TRBD2. This CDR3 spans 14 amino acids. Germline trimming cut 4 bases from V and 3 bases from J; bases unmatched to any gene: 1. Germline values: CDR1 SQVTM, CDR2 ANQGSEA. CDR3 amino acids: CSVGGLAGYNEQFF. Here the CDR3 DNA reads TGCAGCGTTGGGGGACTAGCGGGCTACAATGAGCAGTTCTTC.

V gene TRBV5-1 combines with J gene TRBJ2-3; D gene unclear. Germline V gives CDR1 SGHRS, CDR2 YFSETQ. CDR3 length: 11 amino acids. Trimming removed 2 bases at V and 2 bases at J, with 0 bases between. CDR3 coding DNA: TGCGCCAGCAGCTTCACAGATACGCAGTATTTT. This sequence encodes CASSFTDTQYF. Combining the CDR3 with reference TRBV5-1 and TRBJ2-3 gives the whole variable domain KAGVTQTPRYLIKTRGQQVTLSCSPISGHRSVSWYQQTPGQGLQFLFEYFSETQRNKGNFPGRFSGRQFSNSRSEMNVSTLELGDSALYLCASSFTDTQYFGPGTRLTVL.

This clone was seen only a few times. The chain recombines TRBV2 with TRBJ2-7, with 13 nucleotides matching TRBD2. With V trimmed by 1 base and J by 11 bases, 5 bases remained unmatched. In germline, CDR1 is SNHLY, CDR2 FYNNEI. CDR3 length: 14 residues. This chain's CDR3 is CASSEVQTSGRKYF. The DNA of the CDR3 is TGTGCCAGCAGTGAAGTCCAGACTAGCGGGAGGAAGTACTTC.

This CDR3 reads CPCFGRRKGTDTQYF. DNA for the CDR3: TGCCCCTGTTTCGGTCGGCGGAAGGGGACAGATACGCAGTATTTT. This chain connects TRBV10-1 to TRBJ2-3; tentatively, D is TRBD1 (5 bases). Germline CDR1 reads WNHNN; CDR2 reads SYGVQD (reference sequence). CDR3 length: 15 residues.

The chain has TRBV18 and TRBJ2-7; D is unclear. V lost 6 bases and J 3 bases, leaving 18 bases between the germline ends. CDR3 length: 15 amino acids. Germline CDR1 reads KGHSH; CDR2 reads LQKENI. The CDR3 sequence: CASSLTRSLFYEQYF. The CDR3 DNA reads as TGTGCCAGCTCGCTGACCCGGTCCCTGTTCTACGAGCAGTACTTC.

This clone has only a few counts. V is TRBV11-3 and J is TRBJ1-1; 7 positions agree with TRBD1. Germline V gene data show CDR1 as SGHNT and CDR2 as YENEEA. Germline trimming cut 5 bases from V and 7 bases from J; bases unmatched to any gene: 7. The CDR3 loop spans 13 amino acids. The CDR3 sequence is CASSMTGSDEAFF. CDR3 in DNA: TGTGCCAGCAGCATGACAGGGTCTGATGAAGCTTTCTTT.

The V call is TRBV19, the J call TRBJ1-1; no clear D. Germline CDR1 and CDR2: LNHDA and SQIVND (reference sequence). The CDR3 extends over 13 amino acids. The V and J ends lost 3 bases and 1 base respectively, with 6 bases between them. The CDR3 sequence is CASSITRNTEAFF. CDR3 bases: TGTGCCAGTAGTATTACTAGGAACACTGAAGCTTTCTTT. The full variable domain, in which reference TRBV19 and TRBJ1-1 provide the parts outside the CDR3, is DGGITQSPKYLFRKEGQNVTLSCEQNLNHDAMYWYRQDPGQGLRLIYYSQIVNDFQKGDIAEGYSVSREKKESFPLTVTSAQKNPTAFYLCASSITRNTEAFFGQGTRLTVV.

The gene calls are TRBV28 and TRBJ1-5, with 10 bases identical to TRBD1. This CDR3 is 17 amino acids long. V shed 4 bases and J 0 bases; nucleotides not matched to a gene: 6. The germline V gene has CDR1 MDHEN and CDR2 SYDVKM. CDR3 in DNA: TGTGCCAGCAGTTCCGGGACAGGGGCTGATAGCAATCAGCCCCAGCATTTT. Translating gives CASSSGTGADSNQPQHF.

This chain uses TRBV7-9 with TRBJ2-5; D ambiguous. The CDR3 has 14 amino acids. Trimming shortened V by 8 bases and J by 2 bases, and 15 bases separated the two germline ends. Germline loops: CDR1 SEHNR, CDR2 FQNEAQ (reference sequence). CDR3 protein: CASGQSESQETQYF. CDR3 in DNA: TGTGCCAGCGGGCAGTCAGAATCTCAAGAGACCCAGTACTTC.

This chain joins TRBV6-5 and TRBJ1-1; D is undetermined. The ends were cut back, 0 bases at V and 0 bases at J, with 8 bases in the middle. The CDR3 runs to 15 residues. Looked up from germline, CDR1 is MNHEY and CDR2 is SVGAGI. This CDR3 is CASSYSIEMNTEAFF. The CDR3 region has the DNA TGTGCCAGCAGTTACTCGATCGAAATGAACACTGAAGCTTTCTTT.

This chain links TRBV18 with TRBJ2-1, with no clear D. CDR1 and CDR2 from the germline V gene are KGHSH and LQKENI. V lost 4 bases, J lost 7 bases, and 17 bases lay in between. The CDR3 is made up of 15 amino acids. The CDR3 coding sequence is TGTGCCAGCTCACTCGACCTATCGAATCGGAATGAGCAGTTCTTC. It is translated as CASSLDLSNRNEQFF.

The genes are TRBV25-1 and TRBJ1-3; D remains unclear. CDR3 size: 13 residues. Trimming removed 4 bases from V and 3 bases from J, with 7 bases in between. From germline, CDR1 is MGHDK and CDR2 SYGVNS. The DNA for the CDR3 is TGTGCCAGCAGTGGTGGAGGTGGAAACACCATATATTTT. It encodes CASSGGGGNTIYF.

The chain employs TRBV7-2 and TRBJ1-2; 7 bases are a match to TRBD1. Trimming cost V 5 bases and J 0 bases; bases outside gene matches: 9. Germline V gives CDR1 SGHTA, CDR2 FQGNSA. The CDR3 length is 16 residues. The CDR3 sequence is CASSARQGLANYGYTF. CDR3 DNA: TGTGCCAGCAGCGCGCGACAGGGTTTAGCTAACTATGGCTACACCTTC.

This sequence joins TRBV19 and TRBJ2-7; D unresolved. V shed 0 bases and J shed 7 bases, with 10 bases lying between them. The V gene's germline CDR1 is LNHDA and CDR2 SQIVND (reference sequence). The CDR3 has 13 amino acids. The CDR3 loop reads CASSIDGGREQYF. The CDR3 DNA reads as TGTGCCAGTAGTATAGACGGCGGACGGGAGCAGTACTTC.

This clone has a handful of counts. This chain connects TRBV19 to TRBJ2-3, with 7 bases lining up with TRBD2. Germline loops: CDR1 LNHDA, CDR2 SQIVND (reference sequence). J was trimmed by 9 bases and V by 3 bases; bases with no gene match: 6. The CDR3 has 13 residues. The CDR3 nucleotides are TGTGCCAGTAGTATCGTCTGGGGGGGAACGCAGTATTTT. It translates to CASSIVWGGTQYF.

The chain is built from TRBV7-6 and TRBJ2-2; TRBD2 is a possible D gene (6 bases). In germline, CDR1 is SGHVS, CDR2 FNYEAQ. CDR3 length: 14 amino acids. The V end lost 6 bases, the J end lost 3 bases, and 11 bases lay between the germline ends. CDR3 bases: TGTGCCAGCAGTTCGGGACTTCACACCGGGGAGCTGTTTTTT. As protein: CASSSGLHTGELFF.

The gene calls are TRBV7-6 and TRBJ2-2; D gene uncertain. Germline CDR1 SGHVS, CDR2 FNYEAQ. The CDR3 runs 13 residues. V lost 5 bases, J lost 7 bases, and 11 bases lay in between. Here the CDR3 reads CASSAIIGGELFF. The CDR3 DNA reads TGTGCCAGCAGCGCAATAATTGGCGGGGAGCTGTTTTTT.

J is TRBJ2-5 and V is TRBV5-1; maybe TRBD2 (6 bases). V lost 0 bases to trimming and J lost 7 bases, with 16 bases between them. This CDR3 has 15 residues. CDR1 and CDR2 (germline): SGHRS, YFSETQ. The CDR3 loop reads CASSLVRDWVATQYF. The CDR3 DNA is TGCGCCAGCAGCTTGGTGCGGGATTGGGTCGCGACCCAGTACTTC.

The chain is built from TRBV7-8 and TRBJ1-5, with 7 bases identical to TRBD1. After removal of 2 bases from V and 6 bases from J, the junction contained 10 bases not matched to a gene. The CDR3 is made up of 16 amino acids. CDR1 is SGHVS, CDR2 FQNEAQ, per germline. CDR3 residues: CASSLPPPGGGQPQHF. CDR3 sequence (DNA): TGTGCCAGCAGCTTACCCCCTCCAGGGGGTGGTCAGCCCCAGCATTTT.

This rearrangement joins TRBV7-3 to TRBJ1-1; 8 bases map to TRBD1. J lost 5 bases, V lost 5 bases, and 13 bases had no gene match. The CDR3 loop spans 16 amino acids. Germline CDR1 SGHTA, CDR2 FQGTGA. As DNA, the CDR3 is TGTGCCAGCAGCCCAACCCGTCAGGGGGCGAGGACTGAAGCTTTCTTT. As protein: CASSPTRQGARTEAFF.

The rearrangement uses TRBV6-5 and TRBJ2-1; D is perhaps TRBD2 (5 bases). The ends were cut back, 3 bases at V and 6 bases at J, with 15 bases in the middle. The CDR3 is 15 amino acids. Germline lookup yields CDR1 MNHEY and CDR2 SVGAGI. CDR3 bases: TGTGCCAGCAGTTATGGTTTTGAGGGTGTCAATGAGCAGTTCTTC. Its protein product is CASSYGFEGVNEQFF.

V is TRBV6-1 and J is TRBJ2-7; 7 nucleotides line up with TRBD2. The CDR3 extends over 17 amino acids. Germline loops: CDR1 MNHNS, CDR2 SASEGT. V gave up 2 bases and J gave up 1 base; unmatched junction bases: 11. The CDR3, as DNA: TGTGCCAGCAGTGAATCCGAATCTAGCGGATCTTCCTACGAGCAGTACTTC. Translated, it gives CASSESESSGSSYEQYF.

The gene calls are TRBV7-9 and TRBJ1-4; a possible D gene is TRBD1 (5 bases). Trimming took off 4 bases at V and 0 bases at J, with 9 bases between the two ends. Germline V gene data show CDR1 as SEHNR and CDR2 as FQNEAQ (reference sequence). The CDR3 runs 15 residues. This CDR3 is CASSYGTPTNEKLFF. The CDR3 coding sequence is TGTGCCAGCAGCTACGGGACTCCAACTAATGAAAAACTGTTTTTT.